What follows describes a single TCR beta chain. Its antigen is unidentified. This record belongs to a study of beta chain features in type 1 diabetes. Broader study findings: In comparison with healthy donors, patients had naive, central memory and Treg TCRB repertoires that appeared more similar. There was a moderate but significant shortening of TCRB CDR3s in all four CD4+ subsets of Type 1 diabetes patients.

V dropped 5 bases and J dropped 5 bases, with 10 bases sitting between them. The germline V gene encodes CDR1 SGHTA and CDR2 FQGNSA. The CDR3 runs to 13 residues. Of the isolated RNA, all was reverse transcribed, and so the sequenced material was expressed TCRB transcripts. Method: immunoSEQ multiplex PCR; TCRdb's copy keeps in-frame clones and lacks some. Of 630,000 or so clones listed, roughly an eighth were seen once; the top ten hold 0.035% to 0.045%. Sequencing was carried out using naive CD4+ T cells from blood. The clonotype comes from a man in his late teens or twenties with type 1 diabetes. V and J are TRBV7-2 and TRBJ1-5; D is possibly TRBD1 (5 bases). For the CDR3, the DNA is TGTGCCAGCAGCAGATCCAGGGATCAGCCCCAGCATTTT. Translating it yields CASSRSRDQPQHF.